The rows below give T cell receptor beta chains drawn from one sample of a study of identical twins. MiXCR, applied by TCRdb to the 5' RACE reads, yields one record per CDR3 protein. The sample shows about 240,000 distinct CDR3 sequences, roughly 13% of them seen only once. These data were also reused for a study on yellow fever vaccine responses in identical twins.

Sequenced: memory (CD45RO+) T cells sorted from blood. All receptors derive from a woman in her late teens or twenties in good health. The CDR3 runs from the conserved cysteine through the conserved F or W. A D gene is named only where the DNA matches it firmly. Expanded clones are given a class, and other clones once, few, many or no size at all.

d_call j_call clone_size v_call cdr3_nt cdr3_aa
- TRBJ1-5 many TRBV20-1 TGCAGTGCTAGGCCGCCTAATCAGCCCCAGCATTTT CSARPPNQPQHF
- TRBJ2-7 - TRBV11-2 TGTGCCAGCAGCTTAGAGGTAGGGGGAACCTACGAGCAGTACTTC CASSLEVGGTYEQYF
- TRBJ2-5 - TRBV18 TGTGCCAGCTCACCTGCGAGGATAGGGGGCCAAGAGACCCAGTACTTC CASSPARIGGQETQYF
TRBD1 TRBJ2-7 - TRBV6-5 TGTGCCAGCAGCTTCTCGAGGGGGCCCTACGAGCAGTACTTC CASSFSRGPYEQYF
- TRBJ1-2 few TRBV12-3/TRBV12-4 TGTGCCAGCAGTTTAGTACAGACCGGTTCCTACACCTTC CASSLVQTGSYTF
TRBD1 TRBJ1-6 few TRBV10-3 TGTGCCATCAGGCTCCGGGACAGTGGGAATTCACCCCTCCACTTT CAIRLRDSGNSPLHF
TRBD2 TRBJ2-1 few TRBV4-1 TGCGCCAGCAGCCCACAAGGGACTAGAGTTAACAATGAGCAGTTCTTC CASSPQGTRVNNEQFF
TRBD2 TRBJ2-3 - TRBV5-4 TGTGCCAGCACCCCCGACCGGGAGGGGGGCACGCAGTATTTT CASTPDREGGTQYF
- TRBJ2-5 many TRBV29-1 TGCAGCGTTAACGACGGACAAGAGACCCAGTACTTC CSVNDGQETQYF
- TRBJ2-2 few TRBV6-5 TGTGCCAGCAGTTACCGGAACGGGGAGCTGTTTTTT CASSYRNGELFF
- TRBJ2-6 many TRBV6-5 TGTGCCAGCAGTTACCGGACAGCAGCCGGCTCTGGGGCCAACGTCCTGACTTTC CASSYRTAAGSGANVLTF
- TRBJ2-7 once TRBV27 TGTGCCAGCGGGCGAGTCGGAGAGGGGCACGAGCAGTACTTC CASGRVGEGHEQYF
- TRBJ2-5 - TRBV20-1 TGCAGTGCTAGAGATAGCTCCAGAGGGGAGACCCAGTACTTC CSARDSSRGETQYF
TRBD1 TRBJ2-3 - TRBV5-1 TGCACCAGCAGCTCGACAGGGAGAGGCACAGATACGCAGTATTTT CTSSSTGRGTDTQYF
TRBD1 TRBJ2-3 - TRBV24-1 TGTGCCACCAGTGAGCTGGGGCAGGGGGAGAGGACAGATACGCAGTATTTT CATSELGQGERTDTQYF
- TRBJ2-2 few TRBV3-1 TGTGCCAGCAGCCAAAGACAGTTATCTGGGGAGCTGTTTTTT CASSQRQLSGELFF
- TRBJ2-6 - TRBV5-7 TGTGCCAGCAGCTTCAGGGGGGCGGGATCTGGGGCCAACGTCCTGACTTTC CASSFRGAGSGANVLTF
- TRBJ1-2 many TRBV12-3/TRBV12-4 TGTGCCAGCAGTTCCCGCCTTGAGGCGGACTATGGCTACACCTTC CASSSRLEADYGYTF
- TRBJ1-4 once TRBV15 TGTGCCACCAGCTCGTGGAAAAACGTTGAAAAACTGTTTTTT CATSSWKNVEKLFF
TRBD2 TRBJ2-1 many TRBV4-3 TGCGCCAGCAGCCAGGGACTAGCGGACTACAATGAGCAGTTCTTC CASSQGLADYNEQFF
- TRBJ2-7 few TRBV28 TGTGCCAGCAGTTTCTCAGGGACCCACGAGCAGTACTTC CASSFSGTHEQYF
TRBD2 TRBJ2-7 many TRBV9 TGTGCCAGCAGCCCGGGGGGGGGGCGGTACGAGCAGTACTTC CASSPGGGRYEQYF
- TRBJ1-5 many TRBV2 TGTGCCAGCTTACAGGGCAATAGCAATCAGCCCCAGCATTTT CASLQGNSNQPQHF
TRBD1 TRBJ1-5 - TRBV6-2/TRBV6-3 TGTGCCAGCAGCGACCCAGGACAGGGGGCCGTTCAGCCCCAGCATTTT CASSDPGQGAVQPQHF
TRBD1 TRBJ2-7 few TRBV6-2/TRBV6-3 TGTGCCAGCGCCGGGACAGCGTATTACGAGCAGTACTTC CASAGTAYYEQYF
- TRBJ2-7 few TRBV12-3/TRBV12-4 TGTGCCAGCAGTTCGGGACGGGGAGCCCACGAGCAGTACTTC CASSSGRGAHEQYF
TRBD2 TRBJ2-3 many TRBV4-1 TGCGCCAGCAGCCCAAAAGCGGGGACCGGCACAGATACGCAGTATTTT CASSPKAGTGTDTQYF
- TRBJ1-1 - TRBV29-1 TGCAGCGTTGAGTCTTGGGGGAATGAAGCTTTCTTT CSVESWGNEAFF
TRBD1 TRBJ1-6 - TRBV6-5 TGTGCCAGCAGGTATACGAGTGACAGGGTGGCACCCCTCCACTTT CASRYTSDRVAPLHF
- TRBJ2-1 few TRBV20-1 TGCAGTGTAGGGGGCTCCTACAATGAGCAGTTCTTC CSVGGSYNEQFF
- TRBJ2-1 few TRBV7-2 TGTGCCAGCAAGCTTACTCAGGGGAGCGATGAGCAGTTCTTC CASKLTQGSDEQFF
- TRBJ1-3 few TRBV2 TGTGCCAGCAGTGAACACCCGGGGACAACTGGAAACACCATATATTTT CASSEHPGTTGNTIYF
- TRBJ2-3 few TRBV14 TGTGCCAGCAGCCAAGATCTTATGGGTTCGGATACGCAGTATTTT CASSQDLMGSDTQYF
- TRBJ2-7 many TRBV12-3/TRBV12-4 TGTGCCAGCAGGTTTTCGGGTCCTCACTACGAGCAGTACTTC CASRFSGPHYEQYF
- TRBJ2-5 - TRBV14 TGTGCCAGCAGCCACGGACTGGTGGGGGAGACCCAGTACTTC CASSHGLVGETQYF
- TRBJ1-2 many TRBV5-1 TGCGCCAGCAGCTTGGCGGAGGGCGAATATGGCTACACCTTC CASSLAEGEYGYTF
- TRBJ2-6 few TRBV14 TGTGCCAGCAGCTGGAGGGGAAGTGCCAACGTCCTGACTTTC CASSWRGSANVLTF
TRBD2 TRBJ2-1 - TRBV20-1 TGCAGTGCTCCAAGGACTAGCGGGGGGGTAGGTGAGCAGTTCTTC CSAPRTSGGVGEQFF
- TRBJ1-3 few TRBV20-1 TGCAGTGCCCAGCCAGGGGCTGGAAACACCATATATTTT CSAQPGAGNTIYF
TRBD1 TRBJ2-5 few TRBV5-1 TGCGCCAGCAGCTTACAACAGGGGGGCGGCGAGACCCAGTACTTC CASSLQQGGGETQYF
TRBD2 TRBJ2-3 - TRBV11-2 TGTGCCGGGGCGGGGGGCAACGGGTATACGCAGTATTTT CAGAGGNGYTQYF
TRBD1 TRBJ2-3 few TRBV29-1 TGCAGCGTTGTTTTGGACAGGGGGCGGGTTGATACGCAGTATTTT CSVVLDRGRVDTQYF
TRBD1 TRBJ1-2 few TRBV3-1 TGTGCCAGCAGCCAAGGGACAGGCCCTTATGGCTACACCTTC CASSQGTGPYGYTF
TRBD2 TRBJ2-5 few TRBV3-1 TGTGCCAGCAGCCTCCGGCGGGGGGGCCAAGAGACCCAGTACTTC CASSLRRGGQETQYF
- TRBJ2-1 few TRBV15 TGTGCCACCAGGAGGGACGAGTGGGAGCAGTTCTTC CATRRDEWEQFF
- TRBJ2-1 - TRBV7-2 TGTGCCAGCAGCTTAATGGGCTACAATGAGCAGTTCTTC CASSLMGYNEQFF
TRBD1 TRBJ1-5 - TRBV7-2 TGTGCCAGCAGCAAGGACAGGGGCAATCAGCCCCAGCATTTT CASSKDRGNQPQHF
TRBD1 TRBJ2-1 - TRBV28 TGTGCCAGCAGTTTGCTTGGGACAGGGGCGAATGAGCAGTTCTTC CASSLLGTGANEQFF
TRBD2 TRBJ2-3 few TRBV4-2 TGTGCCAGCAGCCTCGGGGAGGGCGATACGCAGTATTTT CASSLGEGDTQYF
TRBD1 TRBJ2-5 few TRBV7-2 TGTGCCAGCAGCCGGGGGACAGGGGAAGAGACCCAGTACTTC CASSRGTGEETQYF
TRBD2 TRBJ2-7 many TRBV11-2 TGTGCCAGCAGCCGGGGGGCCTCCGGGGGGGCCTACGAGCAGTACTTC CASSRGASGGAYEQYF